Detailed here is one T cell receptor (beta chain). The source of the sample is a study of cytomegalovirus exposure and HLA in healthy donors. Primers: 60 Vbeta forward and 13 Jbeta reverse. The table came from immunoSEQ multiplex PCR; TCRdb's copy has only in-frame clones and leaves some out. The repertoire has 150,000 or so clones, over 70% of them found once; the top ten carry roughly 2.2%. Germline CDR1 SGHRS, CDR2 YFSETQ. CDR3 length: 13 residues. V shed 1 base and J shed 6 bases, with 10 bases lying between them. The sequencing sample was made of PBMCs. The receptor comes from a man aged 25-45 years in good health and CMV-seronegative. J is TRBJ1-1 and V is TRBV5-1; no reliable D call. The CDR3 spells CASSLYGEAEAFF. CDR3 nucleotides: TGCGCCAGCAGCTTGTACGGGGAGGCTGAAGCTTTCTTT.